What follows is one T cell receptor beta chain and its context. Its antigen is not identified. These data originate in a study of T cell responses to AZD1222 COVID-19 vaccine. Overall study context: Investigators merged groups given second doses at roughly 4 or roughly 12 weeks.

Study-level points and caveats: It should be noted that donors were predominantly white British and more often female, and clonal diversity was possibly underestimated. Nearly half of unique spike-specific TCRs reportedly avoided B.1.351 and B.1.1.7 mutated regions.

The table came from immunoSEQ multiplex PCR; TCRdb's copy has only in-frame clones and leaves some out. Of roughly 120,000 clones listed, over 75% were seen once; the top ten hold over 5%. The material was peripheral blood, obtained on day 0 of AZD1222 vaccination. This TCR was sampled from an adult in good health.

The CDR3 region is CASSPRGTENNEQFF. The DNA of the CDR3 is TGTGCCAGCAGCCCCCGTGGGACAGAAAACAATGAGCAGTTCTTC. V gene TRBV9 combines with J gene TRBJ2-1; 7 bases are shared with TRBD1. CDR1 and CDR2 from the germline V gene are SGDLS and YYNGEE. V shed 4 bases and J 5 bases; nucleotides not matched to a gene: 9. CDR3 length: 15 amino acids.